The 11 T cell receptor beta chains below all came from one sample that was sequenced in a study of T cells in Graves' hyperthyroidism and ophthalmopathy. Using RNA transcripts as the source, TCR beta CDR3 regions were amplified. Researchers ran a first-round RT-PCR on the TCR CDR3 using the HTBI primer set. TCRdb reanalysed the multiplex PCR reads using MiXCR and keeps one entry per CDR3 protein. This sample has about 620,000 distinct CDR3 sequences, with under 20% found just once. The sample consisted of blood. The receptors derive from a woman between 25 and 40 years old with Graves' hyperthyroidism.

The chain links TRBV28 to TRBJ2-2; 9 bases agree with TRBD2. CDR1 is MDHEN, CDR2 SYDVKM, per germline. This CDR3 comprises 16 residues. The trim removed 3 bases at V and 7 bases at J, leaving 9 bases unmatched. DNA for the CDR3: TGTGCCAGCAGTTTGGGTAGCGGGAGTGTTTTCGGGGAGCTGTTTTTT. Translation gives CASSLGSGSVFGELFF.

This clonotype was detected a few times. The CDR3 nucleotides read TGTGCCAGCAGCTTGCCTAGCGGCCAGGCCTTCGAGCAGTACTTC. It encodes CASSLPSGQAFEQYF. V usage is TRBV7-9 and J usage is TRBJ2-7; 7 nucleotides line up with TRBD2. Germline V lookup: CDR1 SEHNR, CDR2 FQNEAQ (reference sequence). The CDR3 consists of 15 residues. J was trimmed by 6 bases and V by 3 bases; bases with no gene match: 11.

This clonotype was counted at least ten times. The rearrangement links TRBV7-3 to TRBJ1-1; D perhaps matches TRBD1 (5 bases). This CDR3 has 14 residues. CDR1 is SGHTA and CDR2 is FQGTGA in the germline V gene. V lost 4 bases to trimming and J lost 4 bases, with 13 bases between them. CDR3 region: CASSYQPRGTEAFF. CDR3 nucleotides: TGTGCCAGCAGCTATCAGCCGAGGGGCACTGAAGCTTTCTTT.

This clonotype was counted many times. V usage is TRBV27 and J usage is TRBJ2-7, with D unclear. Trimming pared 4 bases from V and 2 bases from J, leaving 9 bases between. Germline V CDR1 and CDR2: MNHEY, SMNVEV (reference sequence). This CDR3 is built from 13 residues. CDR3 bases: TGTGCCAGCAGTTCTGGGGAAGCCTACGAGCAGTACTTC. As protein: CASSSGEAYEQYF.

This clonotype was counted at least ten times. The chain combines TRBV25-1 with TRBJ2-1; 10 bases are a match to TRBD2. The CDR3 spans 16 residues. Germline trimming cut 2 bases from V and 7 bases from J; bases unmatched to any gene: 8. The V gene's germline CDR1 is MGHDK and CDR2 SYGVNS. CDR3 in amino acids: CASSERAGGPWNEQFF. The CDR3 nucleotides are TGTGCCAGCAGTGAACGAGCGGGAGGGCCTTGGAATGAGCAGTTCTTC.

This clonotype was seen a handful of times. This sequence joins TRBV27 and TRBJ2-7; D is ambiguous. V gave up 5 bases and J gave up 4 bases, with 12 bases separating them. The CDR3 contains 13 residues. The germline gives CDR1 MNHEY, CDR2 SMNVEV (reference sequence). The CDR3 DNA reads TGTGCCAGCAGTGTCGGGTCGGTTTACGAGCAGTACTTC. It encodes CASSVGSVYEQYF.

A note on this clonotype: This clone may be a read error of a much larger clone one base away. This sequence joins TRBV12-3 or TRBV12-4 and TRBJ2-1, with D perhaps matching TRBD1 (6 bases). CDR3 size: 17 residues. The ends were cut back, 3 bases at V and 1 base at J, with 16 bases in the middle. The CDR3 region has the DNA TGTGCCAGCAGTTTTAGAGCGCAGGGGTGTTCCTACAATGAGCAGTTCTTC. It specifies CASSFRAQGCSYNEQFF.

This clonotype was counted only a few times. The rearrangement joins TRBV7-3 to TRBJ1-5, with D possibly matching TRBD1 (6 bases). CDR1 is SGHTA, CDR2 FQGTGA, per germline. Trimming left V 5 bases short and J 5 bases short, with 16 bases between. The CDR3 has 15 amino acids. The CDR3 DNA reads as TGTGCCAGCAGCGCCCCGAGGACAGACCATCAGCCCCAGCATTTT. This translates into CASSAPRTDHQPQHF.

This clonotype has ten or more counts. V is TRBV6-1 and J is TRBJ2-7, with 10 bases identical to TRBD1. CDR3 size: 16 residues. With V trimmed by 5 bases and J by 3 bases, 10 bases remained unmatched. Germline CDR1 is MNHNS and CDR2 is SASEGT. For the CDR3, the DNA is TGTGCCAGCAGTTTAACGGGACAGGGGAACCTCTACGAGCAGTACTTC. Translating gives CASSLTGQGNLYEQYF.

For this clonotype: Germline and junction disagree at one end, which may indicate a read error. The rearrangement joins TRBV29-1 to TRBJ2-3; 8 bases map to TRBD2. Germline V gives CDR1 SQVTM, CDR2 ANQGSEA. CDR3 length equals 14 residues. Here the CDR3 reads CSIDSQRETDTQYF. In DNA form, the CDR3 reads TGCAGCATTGATTCTCAGCGGGAGACAGATACGCAGTATTTT.

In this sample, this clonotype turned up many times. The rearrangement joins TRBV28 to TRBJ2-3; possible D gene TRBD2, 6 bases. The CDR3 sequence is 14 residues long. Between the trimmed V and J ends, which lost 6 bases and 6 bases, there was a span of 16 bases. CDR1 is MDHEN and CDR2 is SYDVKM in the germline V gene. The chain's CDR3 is CASSAPGTLDTQYF. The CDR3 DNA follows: TGTGCCAGCAGCGCCCCCGGGACTTTGGATACGCAGTATTTT.